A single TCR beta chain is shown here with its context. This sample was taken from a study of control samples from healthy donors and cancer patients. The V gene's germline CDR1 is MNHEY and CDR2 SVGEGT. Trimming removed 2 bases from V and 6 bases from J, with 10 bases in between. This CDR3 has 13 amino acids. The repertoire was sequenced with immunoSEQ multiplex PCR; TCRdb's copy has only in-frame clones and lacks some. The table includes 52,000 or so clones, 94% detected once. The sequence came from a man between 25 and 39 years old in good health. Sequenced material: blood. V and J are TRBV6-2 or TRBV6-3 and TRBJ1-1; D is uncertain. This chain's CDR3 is CASSYTWNSEAFF. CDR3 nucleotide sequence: TGTGCCAGCAGTTACACGTGGAATTCTGAAGCTTTCTTT.